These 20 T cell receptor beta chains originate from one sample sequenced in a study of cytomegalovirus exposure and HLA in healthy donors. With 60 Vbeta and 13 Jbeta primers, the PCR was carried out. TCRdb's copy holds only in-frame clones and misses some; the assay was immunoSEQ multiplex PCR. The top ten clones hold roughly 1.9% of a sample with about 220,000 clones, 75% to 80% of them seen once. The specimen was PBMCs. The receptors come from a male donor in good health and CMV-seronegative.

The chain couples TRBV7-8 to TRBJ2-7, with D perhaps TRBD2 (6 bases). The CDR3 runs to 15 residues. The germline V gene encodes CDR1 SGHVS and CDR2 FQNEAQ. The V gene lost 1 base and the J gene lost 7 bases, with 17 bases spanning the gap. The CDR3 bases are TGTGCCAGCAGCTTAGGGGACTCCTGTCGTTTTGAGCAGTACTTC. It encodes CASSLGDSCRFEQYF.

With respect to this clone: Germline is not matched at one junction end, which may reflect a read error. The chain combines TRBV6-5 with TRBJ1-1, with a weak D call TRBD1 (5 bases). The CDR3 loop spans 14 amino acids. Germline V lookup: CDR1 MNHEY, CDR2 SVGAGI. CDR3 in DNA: TGTGCCAGCAGTCACTCGGTGGGGGGTGGCGAAGCTTTCTTT. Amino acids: CASSHSVGGGEAFF.

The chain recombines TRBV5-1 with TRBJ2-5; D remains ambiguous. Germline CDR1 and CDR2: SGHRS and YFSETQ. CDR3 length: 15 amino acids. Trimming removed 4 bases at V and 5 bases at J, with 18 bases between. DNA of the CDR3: TGCGCCAGCAGCAACTCCCGGGTGGGTTCGGAGACCCAGTACTTC. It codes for CASSNSRVGSETQYF.

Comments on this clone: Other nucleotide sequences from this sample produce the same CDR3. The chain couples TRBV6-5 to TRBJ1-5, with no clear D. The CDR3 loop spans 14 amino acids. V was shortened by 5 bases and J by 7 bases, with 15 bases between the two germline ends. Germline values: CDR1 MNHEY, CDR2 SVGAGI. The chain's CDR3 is CASSPRFLGQPQHF. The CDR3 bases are TGTGCCAGCAGTCCTCGGTTTCTAGGACAGCCCCAGCATTTT.

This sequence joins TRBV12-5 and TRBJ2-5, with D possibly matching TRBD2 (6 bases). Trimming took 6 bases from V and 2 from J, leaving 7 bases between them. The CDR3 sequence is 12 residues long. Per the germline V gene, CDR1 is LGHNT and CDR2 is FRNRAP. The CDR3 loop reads CASGRDQETQYF. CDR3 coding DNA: TGTGCTAGTGGGCGGGATCAAGAGACCCAGTACTTC.

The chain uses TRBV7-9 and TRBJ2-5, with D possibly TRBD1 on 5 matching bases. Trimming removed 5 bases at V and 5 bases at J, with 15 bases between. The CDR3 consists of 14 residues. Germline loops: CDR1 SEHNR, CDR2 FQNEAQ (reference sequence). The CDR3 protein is CASSRIGAGETQYF. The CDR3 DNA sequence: TGTGCCAGCAGCCGCATAGGGGCTGGGGAGACCCAGTACTTC. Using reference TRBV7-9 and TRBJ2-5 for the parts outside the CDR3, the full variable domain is DTGVSQNPRHKITKRGQNVTFRCDPISEHNRLYWYRQTLGQGPEFLTYFQNEAQLEKSRLLSDRFSAERPKGSFSTLEIQRTEQGDSAMYLCASSRIGAGETQYFGPGTRLLVL.

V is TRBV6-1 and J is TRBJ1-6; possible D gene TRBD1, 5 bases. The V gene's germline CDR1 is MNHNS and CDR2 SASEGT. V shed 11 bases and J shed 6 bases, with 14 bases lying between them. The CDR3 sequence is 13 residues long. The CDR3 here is CACLGGSNSPLHF. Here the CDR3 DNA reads TGTGCCTGCTTGGGGGGGAGTAATTCACCCCTCCACTTT.

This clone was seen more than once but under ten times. The CDR3 loop reads CASSENRAGEKLFF. The CDR3 DNA reads as TGTGCCAGCAGTGAAAACCGGGCGGGTGAAAAACTGTTTTTT. The chain uses TRBV6-1 and TRBJ1-4; D is ambiguous. Between the trimmed V and J ends, which lost 2 bases and 7 bases, there was a span of 11 bases. This CDR3 has 14 amino acids. Germline lookup yields CDR1 MNHNS and CDR2 SASEGT.

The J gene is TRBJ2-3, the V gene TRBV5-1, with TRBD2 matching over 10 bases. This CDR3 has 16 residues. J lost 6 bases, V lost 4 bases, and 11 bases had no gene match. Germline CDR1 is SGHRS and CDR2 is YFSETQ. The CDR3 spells CASSLGLARYADTQYF. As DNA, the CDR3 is TGCGCCAGCAGCCTGGGACTAGCGCGATATGCTGATACGCAGTATTTT.

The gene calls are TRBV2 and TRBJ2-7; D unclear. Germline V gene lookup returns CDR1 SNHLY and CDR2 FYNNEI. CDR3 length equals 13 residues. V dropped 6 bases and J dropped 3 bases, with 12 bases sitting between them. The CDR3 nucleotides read TGTGCCAGCAGCGAGGAGCGTAGCTACGAGCAGTACTTC. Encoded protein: CASSEERSYEQYF.

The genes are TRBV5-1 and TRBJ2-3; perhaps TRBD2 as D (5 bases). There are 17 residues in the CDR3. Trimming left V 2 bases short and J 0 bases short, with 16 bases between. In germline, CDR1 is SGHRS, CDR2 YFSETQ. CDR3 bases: TGCGCCAGCAGCTTCCCCCCCAACGGGGAAAGCACAGATACGCAGTATTTT. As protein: CASSFPPNGESTDTQYF.

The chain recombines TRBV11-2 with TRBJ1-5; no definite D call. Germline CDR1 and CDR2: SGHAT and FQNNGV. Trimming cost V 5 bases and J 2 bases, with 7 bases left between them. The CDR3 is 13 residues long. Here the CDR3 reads CASSATGNQPQHF. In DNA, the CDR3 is TGTGCCAGCAGCGCCACAGGCAATCAGCCCCAGCATTTT.

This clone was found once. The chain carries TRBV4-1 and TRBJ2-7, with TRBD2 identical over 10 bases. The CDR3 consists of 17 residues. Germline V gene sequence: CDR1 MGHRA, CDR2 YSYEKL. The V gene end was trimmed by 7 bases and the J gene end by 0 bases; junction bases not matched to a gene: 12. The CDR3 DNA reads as TGCGCCAGCACCCTCCGAGCTAGCGGGGGACTCTCCTACGAGCAGTACTTC. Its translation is CASTLRASGGLSYEQYF.

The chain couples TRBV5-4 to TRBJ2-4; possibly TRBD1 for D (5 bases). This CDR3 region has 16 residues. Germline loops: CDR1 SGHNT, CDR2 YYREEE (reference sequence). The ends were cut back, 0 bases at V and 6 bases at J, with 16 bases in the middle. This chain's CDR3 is CASSLGSGPPANIQYF. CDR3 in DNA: TGTGCCAGCAGCTTGGGGTCAGGGCCCCCAGCAAACATTCAGTACTTC.

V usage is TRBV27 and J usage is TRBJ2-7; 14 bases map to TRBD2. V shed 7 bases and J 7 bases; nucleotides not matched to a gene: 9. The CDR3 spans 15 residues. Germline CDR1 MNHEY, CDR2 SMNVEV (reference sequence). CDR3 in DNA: TGTGCCAGCACTACACCGGGACTAGCGGGAGAGGAGCAGTACTTC. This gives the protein CASTTPGLAGEEQYF.

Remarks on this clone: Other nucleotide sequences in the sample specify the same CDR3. CDR3 DNA: TGTGCCAGCAGTTACTCGAAACTGTATAACGGCTACACCTTC. Its protein product is CASSYSKLYNGYTF. This chain uses TRBV6-5 with TRBJ1-2; D remains ambiguous. Trimming left V 0 bases short and J 8 bases short, with 13 bases between. The CDR3 has 14 amino acids. The V gene's germline CDR1 is MNHEY and CDR2 SVGAGI.

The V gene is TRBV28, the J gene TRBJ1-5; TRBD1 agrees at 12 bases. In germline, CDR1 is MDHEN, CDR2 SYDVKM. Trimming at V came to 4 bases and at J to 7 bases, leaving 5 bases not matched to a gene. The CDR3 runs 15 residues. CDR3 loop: CASSWGQGAGQPQHF. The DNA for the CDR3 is TGTGCCAGCAGTTGGGGACAGGGGGCCGGGCAGCCCCAGCATTTT.

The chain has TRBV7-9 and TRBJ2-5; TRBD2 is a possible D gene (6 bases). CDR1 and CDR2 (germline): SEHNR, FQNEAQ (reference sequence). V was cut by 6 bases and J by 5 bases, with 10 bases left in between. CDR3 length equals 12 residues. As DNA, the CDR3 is TGTGCCAGCAGGCGGGAAGGGGAGACCCAGTACTTC. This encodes CASRREGETQYF.

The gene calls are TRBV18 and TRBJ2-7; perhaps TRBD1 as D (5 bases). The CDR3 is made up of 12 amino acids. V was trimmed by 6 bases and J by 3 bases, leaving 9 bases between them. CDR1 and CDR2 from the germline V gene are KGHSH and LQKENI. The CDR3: CASSPTDYEQYF. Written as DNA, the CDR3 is TGTGCCAGCTCGCCGACAGACTACGAGCAGTACTTC.

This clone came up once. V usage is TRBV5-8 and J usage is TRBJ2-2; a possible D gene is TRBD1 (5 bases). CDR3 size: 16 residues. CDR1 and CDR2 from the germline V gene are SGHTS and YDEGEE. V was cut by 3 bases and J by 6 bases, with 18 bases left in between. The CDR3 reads CASSSLTVSLAGELFF. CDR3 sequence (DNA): TGTGCCAGCAGCTCGTTGACAGTGTCGTTGGCCGGGGAGCTGTTTTTT.